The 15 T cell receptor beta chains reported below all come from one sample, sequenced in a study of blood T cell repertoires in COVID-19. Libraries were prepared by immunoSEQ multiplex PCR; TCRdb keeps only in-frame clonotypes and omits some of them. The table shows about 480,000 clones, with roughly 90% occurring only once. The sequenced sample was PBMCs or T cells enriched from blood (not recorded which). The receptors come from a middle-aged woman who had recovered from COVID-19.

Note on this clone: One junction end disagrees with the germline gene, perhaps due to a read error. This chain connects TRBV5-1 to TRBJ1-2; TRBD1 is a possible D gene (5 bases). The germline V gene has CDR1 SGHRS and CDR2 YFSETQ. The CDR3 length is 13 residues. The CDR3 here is CASSSGLDYDYTF. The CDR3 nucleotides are TGCGCCAGCAGCTCGGGACTAGACTATGACTACACCTTC.

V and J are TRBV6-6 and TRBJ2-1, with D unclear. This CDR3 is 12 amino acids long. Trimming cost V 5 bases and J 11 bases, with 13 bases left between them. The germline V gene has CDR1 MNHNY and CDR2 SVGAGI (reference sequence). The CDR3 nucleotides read TGTGCCAGCAGTAGCCAGGATCGGAAGCAGTTCTTC. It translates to CASSSQDRKQFF.

The CDR3 nucleotides are TGTGCCACCAGCAGTAACCGGGCGAGGACAGAGCGGTACTTC. It specifies CATSSNRARTERYF. The rearrangement joins TRBV15 to TRBJ2-5; a weak D match, TRBD1 (6 bases). V lost 3 bases and J lost 13, with 21 bases in between. The CDR3 has 14 residues. Germline assignment: CDR1 LNHNV and CDR2 YYDKDF (reference sequence).

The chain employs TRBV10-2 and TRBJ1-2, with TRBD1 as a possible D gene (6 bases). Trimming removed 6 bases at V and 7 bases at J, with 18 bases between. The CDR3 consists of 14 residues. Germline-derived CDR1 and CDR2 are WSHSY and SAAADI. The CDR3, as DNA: TGCGCCAGCAGACCGAGTGGGGGGGCGGCTGGCTACACCTTC. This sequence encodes CASRPSGGAAGYTF.

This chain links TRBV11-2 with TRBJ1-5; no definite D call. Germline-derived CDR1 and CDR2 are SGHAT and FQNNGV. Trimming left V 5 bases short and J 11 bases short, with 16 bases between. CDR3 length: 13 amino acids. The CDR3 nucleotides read TGTGCCAGCAGCCCTAGTGTTGGAGTTGCCCAGCATTTT. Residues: CASSPSVGVAQHF.

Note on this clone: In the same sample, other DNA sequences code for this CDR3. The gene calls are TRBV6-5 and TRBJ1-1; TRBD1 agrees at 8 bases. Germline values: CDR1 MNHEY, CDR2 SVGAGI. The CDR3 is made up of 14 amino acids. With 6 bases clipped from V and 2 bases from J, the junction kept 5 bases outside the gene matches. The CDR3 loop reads CASRQGVVNTEAFF. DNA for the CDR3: TGTGCCAGCAGACAGGGGGTAGTAAACACTGAAGCTTTCTTT.

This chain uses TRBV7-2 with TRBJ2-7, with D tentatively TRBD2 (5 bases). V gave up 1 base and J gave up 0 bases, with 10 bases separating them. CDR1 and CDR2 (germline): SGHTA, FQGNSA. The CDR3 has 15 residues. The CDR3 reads CASSLGSGNSYEQYF. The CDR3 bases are TGTGCCAGCAGCTTAGGCAGCGGAAACTCCTACGAGCAGTACTTC.

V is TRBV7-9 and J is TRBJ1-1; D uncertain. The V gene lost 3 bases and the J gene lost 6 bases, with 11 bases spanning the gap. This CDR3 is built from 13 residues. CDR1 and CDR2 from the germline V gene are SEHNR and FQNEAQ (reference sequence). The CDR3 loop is CASSFSEGAEAFF. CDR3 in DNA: TGTGCCAGCAGCTTCTCTGAAGGAGCTGAAGCTTTCTTT.

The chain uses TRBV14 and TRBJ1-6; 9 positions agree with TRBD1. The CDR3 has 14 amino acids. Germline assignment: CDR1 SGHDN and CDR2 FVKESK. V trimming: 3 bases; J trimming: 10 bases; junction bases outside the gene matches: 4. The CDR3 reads CASSQDRGRSPLHF. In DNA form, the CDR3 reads TGTGCCAGCAGCCAGGACAGGGGTAGGTCACCCCTCCACTTT.

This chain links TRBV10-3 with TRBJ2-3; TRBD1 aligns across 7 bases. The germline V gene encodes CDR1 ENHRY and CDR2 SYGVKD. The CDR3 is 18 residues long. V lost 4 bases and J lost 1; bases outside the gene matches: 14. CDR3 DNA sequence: TGTGCCATCAGTGGGGGATTTGGACGAGGGACAGGCACAGATACGCAGTATTTT. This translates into CAISGGFGRGTGTDTQYF.

The CDR3 is CASSPDRGGTIYF. CDR3 in DNA: TGTGCCAGCTCACCGGACAGGGGTGGCACCATATATTTT. The chain couples TRBV18 to TRBJ1-3; 9 nucleotides align to TRBD1. The CDR3 loop spans 13 amino acids. Germline-derived CDR1 and CDR2 are KGHSH and LQKENI. V was pared by 3 bases and J by 9 bases, with 3 bases of the junction left unmatched.

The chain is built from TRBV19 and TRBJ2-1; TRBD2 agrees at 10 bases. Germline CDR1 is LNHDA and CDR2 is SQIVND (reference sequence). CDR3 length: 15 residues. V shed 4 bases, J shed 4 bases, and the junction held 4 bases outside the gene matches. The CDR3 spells CASSTAGGPYNEQFF. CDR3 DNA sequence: TGTGCCAGTAGTACAGCGGGAGGGCCTTACAATGAGCAGTTCTTC. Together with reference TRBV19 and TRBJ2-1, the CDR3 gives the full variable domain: DGGITQSPKYLFRKEGQNVTLSCEQNLNHDAMYWYRQDPGQGLRLIYYSQIVNDFQKGDIAEGYSVSREKKESFPLTVTSAQKNPTAFYLCASSTAGGPYNEQFFGPGTRLTVL.

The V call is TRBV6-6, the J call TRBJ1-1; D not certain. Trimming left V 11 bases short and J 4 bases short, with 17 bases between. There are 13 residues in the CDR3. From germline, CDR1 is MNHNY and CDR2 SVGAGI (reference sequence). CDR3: CAGAGGLGTEAFF. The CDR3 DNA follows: TGTGCCGGAGCGGGAGGGTTGGGCACTGAAGCTTTCTTT.

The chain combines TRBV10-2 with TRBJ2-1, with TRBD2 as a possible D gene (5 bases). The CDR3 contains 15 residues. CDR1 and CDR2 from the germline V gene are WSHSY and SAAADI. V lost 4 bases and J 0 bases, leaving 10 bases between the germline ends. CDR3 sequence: CASSGLADSYNEQFF. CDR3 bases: TGCGCCAGCAGTGGCCTAGCCGACTCCTACAATGAGCAGTTCTTC.

CDR3 in amino acids: CASSYRLASRVYNEQFF. The CDR3 DNA follows: TGCGCCAGCAGCTATAGACTAGCATCGAGGGTGTACAATGAGCAGTTCTTC. The chain employs TRBV5-1 and TRBJ2-1, with 7 bases lining up with TRBD2. V trimming: 3 bases; J trimming: 4 bases; junction bases outside the gene matches: 13. The CDR3 length is 17 residues. Germline assignment: CDR1 SGHRS and CDR2 YFSETQ.